This entry lists 6 T cell receptor beta chains sequenced from one sample in a study of control samples from healthy donors and cancer patients. Using immunoSEQ multiplex PCR, the repertoire was profiled, and TCRdb retains in-frame clones only, with some absent. This sample has 170,000 or so clones, with around 94% found just once. Sequenced input: blood. The source of these receptors is a woman aged 18-29 years in good health.

The gene calls are TRBV6-4 and TRBJ1-2; D gene uncertain. Germline V lookup: CDR1 MRHNA, CDR2 SNTAGT. V lost 7 bases to trimming and J lost 7 bases, with 7 bases between them. CDR3 length equals 10 residues. The CDR3 DNA sequence: TGTGCCAGCACCGGAAGTGGCTACACCTTC. Translation gives CASTGSGYTF.

This clone was detected only once. The chain uses TRBV19 and TRBJ2-3; 10 bases fit TRBD2. V was clipped by 4 bases and J by 2 bases; unmatched bases: 6. This CDR3 has 16 amino acids. CDR1 and CDR2 (germline): LNHDA, SQIVND (reference sequence). This CDR3 is CASSSPSGGATDTQYF. The CDR3 DNA is TGTGCCAGTAGTAGTCCCAGCGGGGGGGCCACAGATACGCAGTATTTT. The complete variable domain, with remaining parts taken from reference TRBV19 and TRBJ2-3, reads DGGITQSPKYLFRKEGQNVTLSCEQNLNHDAMYWYRQDPGQGLRLIYYSQIVNDFQKGDIAEGYSVSREKKESFPLTVTSAQKNPTAFYLCASSSPSGGATDTQYFGPGTRLTVL.

The V and J genes are TRBV11-2 and TRBJ1-5, with D hard to call. Trimming took off 5 bases at V and 2 bases at J, with 10 bases between the two ends. This CDR3 has 14 amino acids. Germline loops: CDR1 SGHAT, CDR2 FQNNGV. CDR3 protein: CASSQSGGNQPQHF. The CDR3 DNA is TGTGCCAGCAGCCAAAGCGGGGGCAATCAGCCCCAGCATTTT.

The chain employs TRBV19 and TRBJ2-5; 8 nucleotides line up with TRBD2. The germline gives CDR1 LNHDA, CDR2 SQIVND (reference sequence). There are 14 residues in the CDR3. Unmatched junction bases numbered 6, after V lost 2 bases and J lost 7 bases. DNA of the CDR3: TGTGCCAGTAGTATAAGCGGGGGCCAGAGGACCCAGTACTTC. It translates to CASSISGGQRTQYF.

The chain has TRBV4-3 and TRBJ2-3; D is tentatively TRBD1 or TRBD2 (5 bases each). The CDR3 consists of 14 residues. Trimming stripped 4 bases from V and 1 base from J, with 9 bases between. The V gene's germline CDR1 is LGHNA and CDR2 YSLEER. Here the CDR3 reads CASSLGRRTDTQYF. CDR3 DNA: TGCGCCAGCAGCCTGGGACGCCGCACAGATACGCAGTATTTT.

The J gene is TRBJ1-2, the V gene TRBV5-6, with D possibly matching TRBD1 (6 bases). Germline CDR1 and CDR2: SGHDT and YYEEEE. Trimming stripped 5 bases from V and 5 bases from J, with 28 bases between. The CDR3 has 18 residues. This CDR3 reads CASSPRGWGRGVGYGYTF. CDR3 nucleotide sequence: TGTGCCAGCAGTCCCAGGGGCTGGGGCCGGGGTGTAGGGTATGGCTACACCTTC.